Below, 10 T cell receptor beta chains from the same sample are listed, as sequenced in a study of T cells after yellow fever vaccination. Each CDR3 protein gets one entry after TCRdb re-called the 5' RACE reads with MiXCR. The sample includes 200,000 to 250,000 distinct CDR3 sequences, about 7% of them seen just once. The sequenced sample was CD4+ T cells sorted from PBMCs, obtained 15 days after the yellow fever booster vaccination. The receptors were sampled from a man aged 25-45 years who received the YFV17D yellow fever vaccine.

At least ten counts were recorded for this clonotype. The J gene is TRBJ1-2, the V gene TRBV12-3 or TRBV12-4, with D hard to call. V was trimmed by 8 bases and J by 7 bases, leaving 11 bases between them. This CDR3 has 11 amino acids. This chain's CDR3 is CASRGLGGYTF. The CDR3 DNA is TGTGCCAGCCGAGGGCTCGGTGGCTACACCTTC.

V is TRBV5-8 and J is TRBJ2-5; 7 bases agree with TRBD2. Losses at the gene ends were 4 bases for V and 9 bases for J; bases not matched to a gene: 15. This CDR3 spans 15 amino acids. The germline V gene has CDR1 SGHTS and CDR2 YDEGEE. Here the CDR3 reads CASSDSGLVFEAQYF. The CDR3 DNA is TGTGCCAGCAGCGATTCCGGACTAGTCTTTGAGGCCCAGTACTTC.

This clonotype was found many times. V is TRBV20-1 and J is TRBJ2-2; possible D gene TRBD2, 5 bases. The CDR3 has 15 amino acids. The germline V gene has CDR1 DFQATT and CDR2 SNEGSKA (reference sequence). Trimming shortened V by 2 bases and J by 5 bases, and 15 bases separated the two germline ends. As DNA, the CDR3 is TGCAGTGCTAGACGGGGTTCTAGAGGTACCGGGGAGCTGTTTTTT. This codes for CSARRGSRGTGELFF.

This clonotype has a count of ten or more. The chain links TRBV28 to TRBJ2-2; a weak D match, TRBD1 (6 bases). The CDR3 contains 15 residues. The V and J ends lost 6 bases and 1 base respectively, with 12 bases between them. Germline CDR1 MDHEN, CDR2 SYDVKM. CDR3 nucleotide sequence: TGTGCCAGCAGCAATCCGGGACAGAACACCGGGGAGCTGTTTTTT. It encodes CASSNPGQNTGELFF.

The V call is TRBV20-1, the J call TRBJ1-2, with 7 nucleotides matching TRBD1. The junction had 8 bases not matched to a gene; V was cut back by 0 bases and J by 4 bases. Germline V gene lookup returns CDR1 DFQATT and CDR2 SNEGSKA (reference sequence). CDR3 length equals 15 residues. The CDR3 loop reads CSARDLQGTSYGYTF. The CDR3 DNA sequence: TGCAGTGCTAGAGATTTACAGGGGACGTCCTATGGCTACACCTTC.

The chain has TRBV11-2 and TRBJ2-2, with a weak D call TRBD2 (6 bases). Per germline, CDR1 SGHAT and CDR2 FQNNGV. The V end was cut by 5 bases, the J end by 3 bases, with 22 bases between. CDR3 size: 18 residues. Here the CDR3 DNA reads TGTGCCAGCAGCCCAAGGATCCGAGGAGGGCCTGACACCGGGGAGCTGTTTTTT. Protein product: CASSPRIRGGPDTGELFF.

The sample holds a few counts of this clonotype. The chain links TRBV5-1 to TRBJ2-1; 9 positions match TRBD2. Germline V gives CDR1 SGHRS, CDR2 YFSETQ. With V trimmed by 1 base and J by 13 bases, 9 bases remained unmatched. The CDR3 totals 14 residues. The CDR3 bases are TGCGCCAGCAGCTTGTCAGCGGGAGGCCCCTTTCAGTTCTTC. This gives the protein CASSLSAGGPFQFF.

This clonotype was observed many times. V gene TRBV28 combines with J gene TRBJ1-1; D ambiguous. V was pared by 2 bases and J by 0 bases, with 4 bases between. This CDR3 contains 13 residues. Germline V gene lookup returns CDR1 MDHEN and CDR2 SYDVKM. The CDR3 is CASSLDLNTEAFF. DNA for the CDR3: TGTGCCAGCAGTTTAGACCTGAACACTGAAGCTTTCTTT.

This clonotype was seen many times. The chain uses TRBV7-8 and TRBJ2-1; 11 bases are a match to TRBD1. Germline V lookup: CDR1 SGHVS, CDR2 FQNEAQ. The CDR3 is 15 amino acids. The ends lost 5 bases at V and 7 bases at J; junction bases unmatched: 7. The CDR3 nucleotides read TGTGCCAGCAGCCAGGACAGGGGGCAATGGAATGAGCAGTTCTTC. As protein: CASSQDRGQWNEQFF.

This clonotype was found a few times. The chain has TRBV4-3 and TRBJ1-6; no definite D call. V lost 0 bases, J lost 0 bases, and 9 bases lay in between. The CDR3 totals 17 residues. CDR1 is LGHNA, CDR2 YSLEER, per germline. CDR3 protein: CASSQDDGSSYNSPLHF. The DNA for the CDR3 is TGCGCCAGCAGCCAAGATGACGGAAGCTCCTATAATTCACCCCTCCACTTT.